The 26 T cell receptor beta chains listed next were all sequenced from one sample in a study of vaccination and CD4 T cells after COVID-19. These receptors' targets are unknown. Treatment here: approximately nine-day PBMC culture with coronavirus spike peptide pools or control peptides (ViraFEST assay). Cultured CD4+ T cell DNA was sequenced using the Oncomine TCR Beta short-read assay. TCRdb re-called the PCR reads through MiXCR, storing one row per CDR3 protein. Seen here are approximately 17,000 distinct CDR3 sequences, roughly 60% observed once, and the top ten hold about 11%. Input material: CD4+ T cells from blood, cultured in vitro. Receptors were obtained from a human donor who had recovered from COVID-19.

In its sample, this clonotype was seen a few times. The chain links TRBV30 to TRBJ1-1, with a weak D call TRBD1 (6 bases). This CDR3 is built from 14 residues. From germline, CDR1 is GTSNPN and CDR2 SVGIG (reference sequence). The V end lost 0 bases, the J end lost 0 bases, and 8 bases lay between the germline ends. CDR3 in DNA: TGTGCCTGGAGTGTGGGACACCTGAACACTGAAGCTTTCTTT. It codes for CAWSVGHLNTEAFF.

The chain is built from TRBV2 and TRBJ2-7; 12 bases align to TRBD2. With V trimmed by 7 bases and J by 4 bases, 2 bases remained unmatched. Looked up from germline, CDR1 is SNHLY and CDR2 is FYNNEI. This CDR3 has 13 residues. The CDR3 spells CASNGLAGYEQYF. CDR3 in DNA: TGTGCCAGCAACGGACTAGCGGGGTACGAGCAGTACTTC.

In this sample, this clonotype turned up once. V gene TRBV19 combines with J gene TRBJ1-2; the match to TRBD1 covers 7 bases. Germline V gene data show CDR1 as LNHDA and CDR2 as SQIVND (reference sequence). V shed 6 bases, J shed 5 bases, and the junction held 6 bases outside the gene matches. The CDR3 spans 13 residues. CDR3 amino acids: CASRRGQVYGYTF. The DNA for the CDR3 is TGTGCCAGTAGAAGAGGACAGGTTTATGGCTACACCTTC. Filled out from reference TRBV19 and TRBJ1-2, the complete variable domain reads DGGITQSPKYLFRKEGQNVTLSCEQNLNHDAMYWYRQDPGQGLRLIYYSQIVNDFQKGDIAEGYSVSREKKESFPLTVTSAQKNPTAFYLCASRRGQVYGYTFGSGTRLTVV.

This clonotype was seen only a few times. The rearrangement links TRBV27 to TRBJ2-1; 8 bases line up with TRBD1. Germline CDR1 MNHEY, CDR2 SMNVEV (reference sequence). CDR3 length: 11 residues. With V trimmed by 6 bases and J by 14 bases, 6 bases remained unmatched. CDR3 DNA sequence: TGTGCCAGCAGCATCGGGGACAGGAAGTTCTTC. This gives the protein CASSIGDRKFF.

This chain connects TRBV11-2 to TRBJ2-5, with D uncertain. The V end was cut by 5 bases, the J end by 0 bases, with 4 bases between. The CDR3 extends over 12 amino acids. Per germline, CDR1 SGHAT and CDR2 FQNNGV. The CDR3 DNA reads TGTGCCAGCAGCGCGGACCAAGAGACCCAGTACTTC. Translated: CASSADQETQYF.

CDR3 sequence (DNA): TGTGCCAGCAGTCCCCCCCCTAGCGGGAGTGACGAGCAGTACTTC. This translates into CASSPPPSGSDEQYF. The chain employs TRBV11-2 and TRBJ2-7, with 10 bases lining up with TRBD2. V shed 6 bases, J shed 5 bases, and the junction held 10 bases outside the gene matches. There are 15 residues in the CDR3. Germline assignment: CDR1 SGHAT and CDR2 FQNNGV.

In DNA, the CDR3 is TGTGCCAGCAGTTCCGGGACAGGGAGATTTCTTGGCTGGAACACTGAAGCTTTCTTT. Translated: CASSSGTGRFLGWNTEAFF. The V gene is TRBV6-2 or TRBV6-3, the J gene TRBJ1-1, with 9 bases fitting TRBD1. Germline lookup yields CDR1 MNHEY and CDR2 SVGEGT. Trimming at V came to 4 bases and at J to 1 base, leaving 16 bases not matched to a gene. The CDR3 runs 19 residues.

A word on this clonotype: One end of the junction fails to match germline, which may point to a read error. This sequence joins TRBV5-4 and TRBJ2-6; D call uncertain. The germline gives CDR1 SGHNT, CDR2 YYREEE (reference sequence). The CDR3 has 14 amino acids. The CDR3 sequence is CAGSPPDGLGVLTF. The CDR3 DNA is TGTGCCGGCAGCCCCCCGGACGGTTTGGGCGTCCTGACTTTC.

The chain is built from TRBV12-3 or TRBV12-4 and TRBJ2-2; D remains unclear. CDR3 length equals 14 residues. Trimming cost V 4 bases and J 1 base, with 7 bases left between them. The CDR3 DNA reads TGTGCCAGCAGTTCCCGGGTGAACACCGGGGAGCTGTTTTTT. This codes for CASSSRVNTGELFF.

This clonotype has only one observation. The gene calls are TRBV28 and TRBJ2-2; TRBD1 is a possible D gene (7 bases). The germline V and J ends were trimmed by 5 bases and 3 bases, with 13 bases remaining between them. The CDR3 length is 15 residues. Per the germline V gene, CDR1 is MDHEN and CDR2 is SYDVKM. The CDR3 spells CASSSGQGDTGELFF. In DNA form, the CDR3 reads TGTGCCAGCAGTAGCGGGCAGGGGGACACCGGGGAGCTGTTTTTT.

This clonotype was seen a single time. This sequence joins TRBV28 and TRBJ1-2; TRBD1 agrees at 9 bases. The germline V gene encodes CDR1 MDHEN and CDR2 SYDVKM. Trimming at V came to 5 bases and at J to 7 bases, leaving 11 bases not matched to a gene. The CDR3 loop spans 15 amino acids. The CDR3 sequence is CASSLPRGQGGGYTF. CDR3 in DNA: TGTGCCAGCAGTCTTCCTCGGGGACAGGGTGGTGGCTACACCTTC.

This clonotype was counted between two and nine times. CDR3 in amino acids: CASSRDRANYGYTF. The CDR3 DNA is TGTGCCAGTAGCCGGGACAGGGCAAACTATGGCTACACCTTC. The V call is TRBV19, the J call TRBJ1-2, with 9 bases identical to TRBD1. Losses at the gene ends were 6 bases for V and 2 bases for J; bases not matched to a gene: 4. CDR3 length equals 14 residues. CDR1 and CDR2 from the germline V gene are LNHDA and SQIVND (reference sequence).

The table lists this clonotype with a few counts. CDR3 residues: CSARDGRGPGETQYF. The CDR3 DNA follows: TGCAGTGCTAGAGATGGCCGGGGCCCTGGGGAGACCCAGTACTTC. This chain links TRBV20-1 with TRBJ2-5; D is perhaps TRBD1 or TRBD2 (5 bases each). The CDR3 sequence is 15 residues long. V lost 0 bases and J 5 bases, leaving 16 bases between the germline ends. CDR1 DFQATT and CDR2 SNEGSKA come from the germline V gene (reference sequence).

There are a few counts of this clonotype. The chain uses TRBV27 and TRBJ2-2; 8 bases line up with TRBD1. CDR1 and CDR2 (germline): MNHEY, SMNVEV (reference sequence). The junction had 5 bases not matched to a gene; V was cut back by 9 bases and J by 5 bases. The CDR3 sequence is 13 residues long. The CDR3 DNA sequence: TGTGCCAGTGGACAGGGACGGACCGGGGAGCTGTTTTTT. Its translation: CASGQGRTGELFF.

The chain joins TRBV12-3 or TRBV12-4 to TRBJ1-5; D gene ambiguous. The CDR3 has 14 amino acids. V was pared by 1 base and J by 15 bases, with 19 bases between. CDR3 loop: CASSLGAGSKWTHF. CDR3 nucleotides: TGTGCCAGCAGTTTAGGGGCAGGTTCTAAATGGACGCATTTT.

CDR3 bases: TGTGCCAGCAGTCCCGGGACGAGCACAGATACGCAGTATTTT. Residues: CASSPGTSTDTQYF. The V and J genes are TRBV6-4 and TRBJ2-3; D may be TRBD1 or TRBD2 (5 bases each). This CDR3 comprises 14 residues. V dropped 5 bases and J dropped 0 bases, with 9 bases sitting between them. CDR1 MRHNA and CDR2 SNTAGT come from the germline V gene.

The J gene is TRBJ2-1, the V gene TRBV15; D is possibly TRBD1 or TRBD2 (5 bases each). V lost 1 base and J 12 bases, leaving 16 bases between the germline ends. The CDR3 runs to 14 residues. In germline, CDR1 is LNHNV, CDR2 YYDKDF (reference sequence). For the CDR3, the DNA is TGTGCCACCAGCAGAGTGGGGGTGAAGTTCGGGCAGTTCTTC. Translated: CATSRVGVKFGQFF. Looking up the rest from reference TRBV15 and TRBJ2-1 gives the full variable domain: DAMVIQNPRYQVTQFGKPVTLSCSQTLNHNVMYWYQQKSSQAPKLLFHYYDKDFNNEADTPDNFQSRRPNTSFCFLDIRSPGLGDTAMYLCATSRVGVKFGQFFGPGTRLTVL.

The J gene is TRBJ1-1, the V gene TRBV5-1; D gene ambiguous. The CDR3 loop spans 13 amino acids. CDR1 is SGHRS, CDR2 YFSETQ, per germline. Trimming stripped 4 bases from V and 2 bases from J, with 9 bases between. Here the CDR3 reads CASSTRINTEAFF. The CDR3 nucleotides are TGCGCCAGCAGCACGCGGATTAACACTGAAGCTTTCTTT.

This chain uses TRBV27 with TRBJ2-1; D might be TRBD2 (6 bases). Germline V gene data show CDR1 as MNHEY and CDR2 as SMNVEV (reference sequence). V was pared by 3 bases and J by 1 base, with 10 bases between. The CDR3 is 15 amino acids. The CDR3 DNA is TGTGCCAGCAGTTTGAAGGCGGGATCCTACAATGAGCAGTTCTTC. Its protein product is CASSLKAGSYNEQFF.

The chain is built from TRBV7-6 and TRBJ2-5, with 8 bases aligning to TRBD2. Per germline, CDR1 SGHVS and CDR2 FNYEAQ. After removal of 5 bases from V and 5 bases from J, the junction contained 7 bases not matched to a gene. This CDR3 is 14 amino acids long. The DNA for the CDR3 is TGTGCCAGCAGCACCCGGACTAGCTTGGAGACCCAGTACTTC. This sequence encodes CASSTRTSLETQYF. The full variable domain, completed using reference TRBV7-6 and TRBJ2-5, is GAGVSQSPRYKVTKRGQDVALRCDPISGHVSLYWYRQALGQGPEFLTYFNYEAQQDKSGLPNDRFSAERPEGSISTLTIQRTEQRDSAMYRCASSTRTSLETQYFGPGTRLLVL.

This clonotype has more than one count but fewer than ten. The chain combines TRBV20-1 with TRBJ2-5; a possible D gene is TRBD1 (6 bases). V lost 3 bases and J 2 bases, leaving 13 bases between the germline ends. Germline-derived CDR1 and CDR2 are DFQATT and SNEGSKA (reference sequence). This CDR3 contains 14 residues. Written as DNA, the CDR3 is TGCAGTGCTAGGAGGGACACCAATCAAGAGACCCAGTACTTC. Translated: CSARRDTNQETQYF.

V gene TRBV6-5 combines with J gene TRBJ2-7; no clear D gene. This CDR3 comprises 13 residues. The ends were cut back, 2 bases at V and 3 bases at J, with 8 bases in the middle. Germline V lookup: CDR1 MNHEY, CDR2 SVGAGI. CDR3 nucleotide sequence: TGTGCCAGCAGTTACGGGATCCTCTACGAGCAGTACTTC. Its protein product is CASSYGILYEQYF.

This chain connects TRBV30 to TRBJ1-1; possibly TRBD1 for D (5 bases). Germline-derived CDR1 and CDR2 are GTSNPN and SVGIG (reference sequence). The CDR3 length is 10 residues. Trimming removed 5 bases from V and 9 bases from J, with 10 bases in between. The chain's CDR3 is CAWDRPKAFF. In DNA, the CDR3 is TGTGCCTGGGACAGACCCAAAGCTTTCTTT.

The CDR3 reads CSAIRQGAYGYTF. The CDR3, as DNA: TGCAGTGCAATTCGACAGGGTGCCTATGGCTACACCTTC. J is TRBJ1-2 and V is TRBV20-1; 7 nucleotides agree with TRBD1. After removal of 6 bases from V and 4 bases from J, the junction contained 8 bases not matched to a gene. The CDR3 covers 13 residues. Germline assignment: CDR1 DFQATT and CDR2 SNEGSKA (reference sequence).

This clonotype was found once. This chain uses TRBV5-4 with TRBJ2-3; D not resolved. V was clipped by 6 bases and J by 1 base, with 12 bases between them. This CDR3 spans 14 amino acids. In germline, CDR1 is SGHNT, CDR2 YYREEE (reference sequence). This chain's CDR3 is CASKGSTGTDTQYF. In nucleotides, the CDR3 is TGTGCCAGCAAGGGCAGTACGGGCACAGATACGCAGTATTTT.

This chain joins TRBV10-3 and TRBJ1-1, with a possible D match to TRBD1 (5 bases). V dropped 3 bases and J dropped 8 bases, with 16 bases sitting between them. Germline CDR1 reads ENHRY; CDR2 reads SYGVKD. This CDR3 spans 14 amino acids. The CDR3 loop is CAISDPDRRGEAFF. CDR3 bases: TGTGCCATCAGTGACCCAGACAGACGCGGGGAAGCTTTCTTT.